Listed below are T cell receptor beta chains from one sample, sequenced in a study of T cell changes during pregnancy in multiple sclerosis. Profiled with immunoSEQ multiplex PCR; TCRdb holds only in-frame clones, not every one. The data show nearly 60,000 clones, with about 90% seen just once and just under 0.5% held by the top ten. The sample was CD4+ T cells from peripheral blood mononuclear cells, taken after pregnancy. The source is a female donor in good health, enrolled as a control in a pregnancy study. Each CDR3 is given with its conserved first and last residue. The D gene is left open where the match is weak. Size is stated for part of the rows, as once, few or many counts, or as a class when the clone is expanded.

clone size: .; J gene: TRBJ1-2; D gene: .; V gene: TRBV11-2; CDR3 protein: CASSPSREVPATF; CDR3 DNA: TGTGCCAGCAGCCCCAGCAGGGAGGTCCCTGCCACCTTC
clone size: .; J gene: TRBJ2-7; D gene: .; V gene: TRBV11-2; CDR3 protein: CASNQGLSYEQYF; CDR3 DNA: TGTGCCAGCAACCAGGGACTCTCCTACGAGCAGTACTTC
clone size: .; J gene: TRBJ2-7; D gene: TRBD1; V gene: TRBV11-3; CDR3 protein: CASSETGGAYEQYF; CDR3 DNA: TGTGCCAGCAGCGAGACAGGGGGGGCTTACGAGCAGTACTTC
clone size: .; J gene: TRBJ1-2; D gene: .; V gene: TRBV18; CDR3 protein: CASSLRGGPRRSANYGYTF; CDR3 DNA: TGTGCCAGCTCACTCCGAGGGGGTCCGAGACGGTCAGCTAACTATGGCTACACCTTC
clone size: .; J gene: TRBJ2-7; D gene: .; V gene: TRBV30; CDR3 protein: CAWSPNSYEQYF; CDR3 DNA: TGTGCCTGGAGTCCAAATTCCTACGAGCAGTACTTC
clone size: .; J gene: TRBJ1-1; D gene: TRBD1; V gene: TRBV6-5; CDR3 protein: CASSYSEGATEAFF; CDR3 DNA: TGTGCCAGCAGTTACAGTGAGGGGGCAACTGAAGCTTTCTTT
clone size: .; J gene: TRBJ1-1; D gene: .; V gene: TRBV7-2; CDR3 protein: CASSRTSVNTEAFF; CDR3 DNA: TGTGCCAGCAGCCGGACATCGGTGAACACTGAAGCTTTCTTT
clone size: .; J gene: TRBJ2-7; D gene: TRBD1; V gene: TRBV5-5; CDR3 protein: CASSYLGTEYYEQYF; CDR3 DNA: TGTGCCAGCAGCTATCTCGGGACAGAGTACTACGAGCAGTACTTC
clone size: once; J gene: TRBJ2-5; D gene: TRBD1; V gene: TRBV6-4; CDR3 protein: CASSEQGQGEQYF; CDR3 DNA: TGTGCCAGCAGTGAACAAGGACAGGGAGAGCAGTACTTC
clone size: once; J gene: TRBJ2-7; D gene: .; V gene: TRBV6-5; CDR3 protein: CASSLSAINFYEQYF; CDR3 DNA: TGTGCCAGCAGTTTATCCGCCATTAATTTCTACGAGCAGTACTTC
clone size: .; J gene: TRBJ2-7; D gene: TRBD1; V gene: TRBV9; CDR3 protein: CASSGSSGQGSYEQYF; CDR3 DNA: TGTGCCAGCAGCGGATCATCGGGACAGGGCTCCTACGAGCAGTACTTC
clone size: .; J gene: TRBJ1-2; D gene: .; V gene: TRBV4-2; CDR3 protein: CASSHADGGYGYTF; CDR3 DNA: TGTGCCAGCAGCCATGCTGACGGCGGGTATGGCTACACCTTC
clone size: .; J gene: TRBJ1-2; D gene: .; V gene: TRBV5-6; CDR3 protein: CASSVYQGLGYGYTF; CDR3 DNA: TGTGCCAGCAGCGTCTACCAGGGGCTAGGCTATGGCTACACCTTC
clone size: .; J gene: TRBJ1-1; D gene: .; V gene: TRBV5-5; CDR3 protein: CASSLTGSTEAFF; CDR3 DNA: TGTGCCAGCAGCCTCACAGGGTCCACTGAAGCTTTCTTT
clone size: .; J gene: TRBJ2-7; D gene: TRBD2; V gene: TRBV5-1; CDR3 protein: CASRPGLAGNEQYF; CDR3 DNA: TGCGCCAGCAGACCTGGACTAGCGGGGAACGAGCAGTACTTC
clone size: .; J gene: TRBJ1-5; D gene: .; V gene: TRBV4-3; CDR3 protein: CASSQDSGQPQHF; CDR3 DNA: TGCGCCAGCAGCCAAGATTCGGGGCAGCCCCAGCATTTT
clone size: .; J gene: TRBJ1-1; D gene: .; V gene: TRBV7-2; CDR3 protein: CASRLQINFEAFF; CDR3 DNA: TGTGCCAGCAGGCTACAGATTAATTTTGAAGCTTTCTTT
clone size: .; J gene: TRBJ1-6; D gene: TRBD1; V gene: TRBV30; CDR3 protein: CAWSHGDRALEPLHF; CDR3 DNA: TGTGCCTGGAGCCACGGGGACAGGGCTTTGGAGCCCCTCCACTTT
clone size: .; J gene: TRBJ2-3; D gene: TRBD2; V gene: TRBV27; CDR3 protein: CASSFTTSGTDTQYF; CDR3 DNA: TGTGCCAGCAGCTTCACGACTAGCGGCACAGATACGCAGTATTTT
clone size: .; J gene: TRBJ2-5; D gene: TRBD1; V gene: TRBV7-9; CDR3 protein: CASSADRVETQYF; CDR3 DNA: TGTGCCAGCAGTGCGGACAGGGTAGAGACCCAGTACTTC
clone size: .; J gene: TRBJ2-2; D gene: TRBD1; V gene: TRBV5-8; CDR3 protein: CASSLLQGARNTGELFF; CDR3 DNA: TGTGCCAGCAGCCTGCTACAGGGGGCGCGAAACACCGGGGAGCTGTTTTTT
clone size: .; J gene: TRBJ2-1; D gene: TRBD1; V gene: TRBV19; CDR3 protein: CASSMRTGGPNEQFF; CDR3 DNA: TGTGCCAGTAGTATGCGGACAGGGGGCCCCAATGAGCAGTTCTTC
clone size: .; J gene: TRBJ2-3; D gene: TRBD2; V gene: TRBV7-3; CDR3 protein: CASSSAGGGNTDTQYF; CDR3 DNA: TGTGCCAGCAGCTCAGCCGGCGGGGGGAACACAGATACGCAGTATTTT
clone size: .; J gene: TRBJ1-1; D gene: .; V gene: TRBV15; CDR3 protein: CATSRDIATEAFF; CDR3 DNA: TGTGCCACCAGCAGAGATATAGCCACTGAAGCTTTCTTT
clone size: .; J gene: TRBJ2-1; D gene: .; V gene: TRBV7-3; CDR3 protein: CASSLTGGREQFF; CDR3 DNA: TGTGCCAGCAGCTTGACCGGGGGGCGTGAGCAGTTCTTC
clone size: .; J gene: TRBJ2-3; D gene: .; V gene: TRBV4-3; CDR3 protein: CASSRKDGGLDSTDTQYF; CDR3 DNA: TGCGCCAGCAGCCGGAAGGACGGAGGATTAGATAGCACAGATACGCAGTATTTT
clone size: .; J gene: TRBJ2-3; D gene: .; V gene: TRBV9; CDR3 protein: CASSVSTDTQYF; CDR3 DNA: TGTGCCAGCAGCGTGTCTACAGATACGCAGTATTTT
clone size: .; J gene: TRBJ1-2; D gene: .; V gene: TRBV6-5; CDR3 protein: CASSDGVANYGYTF; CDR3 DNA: TGTGCCAGCAGTGATGGGGTAGCGAACTATGGCTACACCTTC
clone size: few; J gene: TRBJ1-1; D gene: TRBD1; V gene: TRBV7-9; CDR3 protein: CASSLDRGNTEAFF; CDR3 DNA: TGTGCCAGCAGCTTGGACAGGGGGAACACTGAAGCTTTCTTT
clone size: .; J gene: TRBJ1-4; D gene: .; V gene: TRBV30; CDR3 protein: CAWSVRRSSNEKLFF; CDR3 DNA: TGTGCCTGGAGTGTACGTCGGAGCAGTAATGAAAAACTGTTTTTT
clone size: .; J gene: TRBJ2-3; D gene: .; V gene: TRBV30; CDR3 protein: CAWSVRGAEKADTQYF; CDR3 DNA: TGTGCCTGGAGTGTACGGGGGGCTGAGAAGGCAGATACGCAGTATTTT
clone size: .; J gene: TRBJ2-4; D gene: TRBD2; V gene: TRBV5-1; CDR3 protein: CASSTASGGENIQYF; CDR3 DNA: TGCGCCAGCAGCACCGCTAGCGGGGGGGAAAACATTCAGTACTTC
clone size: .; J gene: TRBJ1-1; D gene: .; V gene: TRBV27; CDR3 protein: CASSFQGSSTEAFF; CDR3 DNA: TGTGCCAGCAGTTTTCAGGGGTCGAGCACTGAAGCTTTCTTT
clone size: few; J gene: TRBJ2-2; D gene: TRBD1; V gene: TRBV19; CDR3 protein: CASSRQGNTGELFF; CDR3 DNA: TGTGCCAGTAGCCGACAGGGGAACACCGGGGAGCTGTTTTTT
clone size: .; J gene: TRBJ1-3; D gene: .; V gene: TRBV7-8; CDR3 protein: CASSSQGNTIYF; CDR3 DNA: TGTGCCAGCAGCTCCCAGGGAAACACCATATATTTT
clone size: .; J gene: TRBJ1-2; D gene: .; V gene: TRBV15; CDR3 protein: CATSRDLAGSTNYGYTF; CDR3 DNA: TGTGCCACCAGCAGAGATTTGGCGGGGTCTACTAACTATGGCTACACCTTC
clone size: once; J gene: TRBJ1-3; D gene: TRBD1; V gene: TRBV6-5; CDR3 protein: CASSYRAGGVGNTIYF; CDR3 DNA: TGTGCCAGCAGTTACCGGGCAGGGGGCGTTGGAAACACCATATATTTT
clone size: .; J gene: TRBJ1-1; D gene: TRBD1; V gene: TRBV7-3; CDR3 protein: CASSLNGQGNTEAFF; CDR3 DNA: TGTGCCAGCAGCTTAAACGGACAGGGGAACACTGAAGCTTTCTTT
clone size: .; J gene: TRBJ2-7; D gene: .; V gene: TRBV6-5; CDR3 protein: CASRSRQAQYF; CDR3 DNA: TGTGCCAGCAGATCGCGACAGGCGCAGTACTTC
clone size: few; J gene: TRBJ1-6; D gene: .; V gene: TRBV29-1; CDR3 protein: CSVQDRRDNSPLHF; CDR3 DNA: TGCAGCGTACAAGACAGAAGAGATAATTCACCCCTCCACTTT
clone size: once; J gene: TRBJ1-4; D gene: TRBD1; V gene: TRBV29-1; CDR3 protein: CSVEDDRGGEKLFF; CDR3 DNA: TGCAGCGTTGAAGACGACAGGGGCGGTGAAAAACTGTTTTTT
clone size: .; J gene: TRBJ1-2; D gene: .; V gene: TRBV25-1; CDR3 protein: CASSDRISNYGYTF; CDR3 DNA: TGTGCCAGCAGCGACAGGATTAGTAACTATGGCTACACCTTC
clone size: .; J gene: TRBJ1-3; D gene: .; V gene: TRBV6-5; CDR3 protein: CASRLSAGPGNTIYF; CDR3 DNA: TGTGCCAGCAGACTAAGCGCAGGGCCTGGAAACACCATATATTTT
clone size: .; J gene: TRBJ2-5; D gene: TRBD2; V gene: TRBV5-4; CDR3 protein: CASSGGSSGPETQYF; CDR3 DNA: TGTGCCAGCAGCGGAGGGTCTAGCGGGCCAGAGACCCAGTACTTC
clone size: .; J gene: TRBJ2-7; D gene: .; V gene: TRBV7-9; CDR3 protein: CASSLGQSSSYEQYF; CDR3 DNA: TGTGCCAGCAGCTTAGGACAGTCGAGCTCCTACGAGCAGTACTTC
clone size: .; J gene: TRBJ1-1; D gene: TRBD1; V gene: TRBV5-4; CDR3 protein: CASSLDRGQAFF; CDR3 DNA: TGTGCCAGCAGCTTGGACAGGGGGCAAGCTTTCTTT
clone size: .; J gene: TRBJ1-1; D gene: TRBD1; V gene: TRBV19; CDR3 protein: CASNTGQGYTEAFF; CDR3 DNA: TGTGCCAGTAACACGGGACAGGGCTACACTGAAGCTTTCTTT